There are a few counts of the clone carrying this TCR beta chain. The data stem from a study of T cells in Graves' hyperthyroidism and ophthalmopathy. V shed 3 bases, J shed 9 bases, and the junction held 5 bases outside the gene matches. Germline CDR1 MDHEN, CDR2 SYDVKM. This CDR3 spans 14 amino acids. Amplified TCR beta CDR3 regions came from RNA transcripts. The HTBI primer set was used in a first-round RT-PCR of the TCR CDR3. TCRdb called the multiplex PCR reads again in MiXCR, with one record for every CDR3 protein. Counted here are about 260,000 distinct CDR3 sequences, roughly 22% occurring once; the ten biggest clones make up 50% to 75%.

The chain combines TRBV28 with TRBJ1-6; the match to TRBD1 covers 7 bases. This TCR was sampled from a young man with Graves' ophthalmopathy. The sequenced sample consisted of blood. The CDR3 DNA is TGTGCCAGCAGTTTGCAAACAGGGGTTTCACCCCTCCACTTT. Encoded protein: CASSLQTGVSPLHF.